The 22 T cell receptor beta chains below come from one sample, sequenced in a study of beta chain features in type 1 diabetes. Every bit of the isolated RNA underwent reverse transcription, so sequencing read expressed TCRB transcripts. Clones were read by immunoSEQ multiplex PCR, and TCRdb kept only the in-frame ones, dropping some. The sample has approximately 400,000 clones, over 13% seen once. Sequencing was performed on naive CD4+ T cells from blood. Receptor source: a woman under 30 in good health.

The rearrangement joins TRBV9 to TRBJ2-7, with 9 bases lining up with TRBD2. J gave up 5 bases and V 4 bases, and 13 bases lay outside the gene matches. The CDR3 consists of 16 residues. The V gene's germline CDR1 is SGDLS and CDR2 YYNGEE. The CDR3 sequence is CASSSRSGSFSNEQYF. The CDR3 DNA reads as TGTGCCAGCAGCTCCCGTAGCGGGAGTTTTAGCAACGAGCAGTACTTC.

The V gene is TRBV4-2, the J gene TRBJ2-5; D remains ambiguous. CDR3 size: 13 residues. V shed 4 bases and J shed 5 bases, with 11 bases lying between them. Per the germline V gene, CDR1 is LGHNA and CDR2 is YNFKEQ. The CDR3 sequence is CASSRGLLETQYF. The CDR3 DNA sequence: TGTGCCAGCAGCCGAGGATTATTGGAGACCCAGTACTTC.

The chain uses TRBV30 and TRBJ2-6, with D tentatively TRBD2 (5 bases). Germline-derived CDR1 and CDR2 are GTSNPN and SVGIG (reference sequence). This CDR3 spans 15 amino acids. The V gene lost 0 bases and the J gene lost 2 bases, with 8 bases spanning the gap. Here the CDR3 DNA reads TGTGCCTGGAGTGTACGGGGAGCTGGGGCCAACGTCCTGACTTTC. This encodes CAWSVRGAGANVLTF.

A few counts support this clone. The chain links TRBV5-1 to TRBJ2-3; 8 positions agree with TRBD2. V lost 5 bases and J lost 1; bases outside the gene matches: 6. Looked up from germline, CDR1 is SGHRS and CDR2 is YFSETQ. The CDR3 is 15 residues long. CDR3 sequence reads: CASSLIAGRTDTQYF. Written as DNA, the CDR3 is TGCGCCAGCAGTTTGATAGCGGGACGCACAGATACGCAGTATTTT.

This clone was recorded a few times. The chain employs TRBV5-1 and TRBJ2-1; tentatively, D is TRBD1 (6 bases). This CDR3 has 16 residues. V lost 3 bases, J lost 9 bases, and 22 bases lay in between. CDR1 is SGHRS, CDR2 YFSETQ, per germline. CDR3 amino acids: CASSSASFTGPGEQFF. CDR3 bases: TGCGCCAGCAGCTCCGCTTCCTTCACAGGGCCTGGTGAGCAGTTCTTC.

V and J are TRBV29-1 and TRBJ2-7; D may be TRBD1 (5 bases). Germline V CDR1 and CDR2: SQVTM, ANQGSEA. V was cut by 4 bases and J by 2 bases, with 15 bases left in between. This CDR3 has 14 residues. Here the CDR3 reads CSVAIRQGAYEQYF. The CDR3, as DNA: TGCAGCGTTGCGATCCGGCAGGGCGCCTACGAGCAGTACTTC.

The chain couples TRBV6-5 to TRBJ1-1; D is perhaps TRBD1 (5 bases). This CDR3 has 16 amino acids. V was cut by 0 bases and J by 1 base, with 12 bases left in between. Germline lookup yields CDR1 MNHEY and CDR2 SVGAGI. The CDR3 DNA follows: TGTGCCAGCAGTTACTCAAGGACATCAGAGAACACTGAAGCTTTCTTT. Amino acids: CASSYSRTSENTEAFF.

This clone appeared a few times. The rearrangement joins TRBV6-5 to TRBJ2-1; D is possibly TRBD2 (6 bases). Trimming took 6 bases from V and 4 from J, leaving 13 bases between them. In germline, CDR1 is MNHEY, CDR2 SVGAGI. The CDR3 length is 14 residues. CDR3 nucleotides: TGTGCCAGCAGGGAGGGGCTACCTTACAATGAGCAGTTCTTC. As protein: CASREGLPYNEQFF.

The chain joins TRBV30 to TRBJ1-5; D unresolved. The CDR3 runs 13 residues. The germline V and J ends were trimmed by 1 base and 4 bases, with 8 bases remaining between them. Per germline, CDR1 GTSNPN and CDR2 SVGIG (reference sequence). The chain's CDR3 is CAWSEHLNQPQHF. The CDR3 nucleotides are TGTGCCTGGAGTGAGCACCTAAATCAGCCCCAGCATTTT.

This clone was recorded a few times. V usage is TRBV7-9 and J usage is TRBJ2-5, with 8 bases fitting TRBD1. This CDR3 comprises 14 residues. CDR1 and CDR2 from the germline V gene are SEHNR and FQNEAQ (reference sequence). J gave up 6 bases and V 4 bases, and 7 bases lay outside the gene matches. For the CDR3, the DNA is TGTGCCAGCAGCTCGCAGGGGGCGAGCCAGACCCAGTACTTC. Translated: CASSSQGASQTQYF.

The V call is TRBV19, the J call TRBJ1-2; D might be TRBD1 (5 bases). Germline V gene sequence: CDR1 LNHDA, CDR2 SQIVND (reference sequence). CDR3 length equals 11 residues. Trimming took 6 bases from V and 7 from J, leaving 9 bases between them. The CDR3 nucleotides are TGTGCCAGTAGACAGGAGCGTGGCTACACCTTC. It codes for CASRQERGYTF.

V and J are TRBV30 and TRBJ2-1; no firm D call. There are 11 residues in the CDR3. Germline assignment: CDR1 GTSNPN and CDR2 SVGIG (reference sequence). V lost 5 bases and J 7 bases, leaving 9 bases between the germline ends. Here the CDR3 DNA reads TGTGCCTGGGAGAGAGTTAATGAGCAGTTCTTC. Protein product: CAWERVNEQFF.

Only a few counts were recorded for this clone. This rearrangement joins TRBV27 to TRBJ2-7, with TRBD2 as a possible D gene (6 bases). This CDR3 is 12 amino acids long. In germline, CDR1 is MNHEY, CDR2 SMNVEV (reference sequence). V was pared by 7 bases and J by 0 bases, with 7 bases between. As DNA, the CDR3 is TGTGCCAGCAAGGACTACTCCTACGAGCAGTACTTC. Protein sequence: CASKDYSYEQYF.

This rearrangement joins TRBV6-6 to TRBJ1-5; no clear D. V lost 10 bases and J 2 bases, leaving 12 bases between the germline ends. The germline V gene encodes CDR1 MNHNY and CDR2 SVGAGI (reference sequence). This CDR3 has 13 residues. The CDR3 nucleotides read TGTGCCACTTTCCGGCAGGGCAATCAGCCCCAGCATTTT. It yields the protein CATFRQGNQPQHF.

The gene calls are TRBV30 and TRBJ2-1; TRBD2 matches 7 bases. Trimming at V came to 1 base and at J to 7 bases, leaving 10 bases not matched to a gene. Germline lookup yields CDR1 GTSNPN and CDR2 SVGIG (reference sequence). CDR3 size: 15 residues. As DNA, the CDR3 is TGTGCCTGGAGTGCCCTCGGGGCTAGCGGAAATGAGCAGTTCTTC. This sequence encodes CAWSALGASGNEQFF.

The chain recombines TRBV2 with TRBJ2-2; 8 bases map to TRBD1. Germline lookup yields CDR1 SNHLY and CDR2 FYNNEI. The V segment lost 6 bases and the J segment 4 bases; nucleotides outside the gene matches: 7. The CDR3 sequence is 15 residues long. DNA of the CDR3: TGTGCCAGCAGCCCACAGGGGGTCAGCACCGGGGAGCTGTTTTTT. It is translated as CASSPQGVSTGELFF.

This chain links TRBV28 with TRBJ2-7; 7 bases align to TRBD1. Germline V gene sequence: CDR1 MDHEN, CDR2 SYDVKM. The CDR3 is 16 amino acids. With V trimmed by 3 bases and J by 2 bases, 10 bases remained unmatched. CDR3 residues: CASSLGQWSNTYEQYF. Written as DNA, the CDR3 is TGTGCCAGCAGTTTGGGACAGTGGTCCAATACCTACGAGCAGTACTTC.

In this sample, this clone turned up a few times. Other DNA sequences in this specimen translate into the identical CDR3. The chain employs TRBV9 and TRBJ2-5; tentative D call: TRBD1 (6 bases). CDR3 length: 14 amino acids. CDR1 and CDR2 (germline): SGDLS, YYNGEE. V was shortened by 0 bases and J by 4 bases, with 10 bases between the two germline ends. The CDR3 spells CASSVAQGGETQYF. In nucleotides, the CDR3 is TGTGCCAGCAGCGTAGCCCAAGGGGGAGAGACCCAGTACTTC.

The chain has TRBV27 and TRBJ2-1, with TRBD1 matching 9 bases. Germline assignment: CDR1 MNHEY and CDR2 SMNVEV (reference sequence). This CDR3 comprises 18 residues. J gave up 3 bases and V 5 bases, and 14 bases lay outside the gene matches. The CDR3 region is CASSISSGTGSRYNEQFF. CDR3 DNA: TGTGCCAGCAGTATCAGTTCCGGGACAGGGTCCCGCTACAATGAGCAGTTCTTC.

This chain connects TRBV29-1 to TRBJ2-7, with D possibly matching TRBD1 (6 bases). Germline V gene sequence: CDR1 SQVTM, CDR2 ANQGSEA. The CDR3 has 12 amino acids. Trimming left V 2 bases short and J 3 bases short, with 8 bases between. CDR3 amino acids: CSVEPTGYEQYF. DNA for the CDR3: TGCAGCGTTGAACCGACAGGCTACGAGCAGTACTTC.

CDR3 in amino acids: CASSLPGAGGYEQYF. The CDR3 bases are TGTGCCAGCAGCTTACCAGGGGCAGGGGGCTACGAGCAGTACTTC. The rearrangement joins TRBV5-4 to TRBJ2-7; 7 bases line up with TRBD1. CDR3 length: 15 residues. Germline V gene sequence: CDR1 SGHNT, CDR2 YYREEE (reference sequence). Losses at the gene ends were 2 bases for V and 3 bases for J; bases not matched to a gene: 8.

The chain joins TRBV4-3 to TRBJ2-7; 11 nucleotides match TRBD2. CDR3 length equals 15 residues. The V gene end was trimmed by 1 base and the J gene end by 4 bases; junction bases not matched to a gene: 3. The germline V gene has CDR1 LGHNA and CDR2 YSLEER. The CDR3 bases are TGCGCCAGCAGCCAAGGGCCTAGCGGGAGGTACGAGCAGTACTTC. Its protein is CASSQGPSGRYEQYF.